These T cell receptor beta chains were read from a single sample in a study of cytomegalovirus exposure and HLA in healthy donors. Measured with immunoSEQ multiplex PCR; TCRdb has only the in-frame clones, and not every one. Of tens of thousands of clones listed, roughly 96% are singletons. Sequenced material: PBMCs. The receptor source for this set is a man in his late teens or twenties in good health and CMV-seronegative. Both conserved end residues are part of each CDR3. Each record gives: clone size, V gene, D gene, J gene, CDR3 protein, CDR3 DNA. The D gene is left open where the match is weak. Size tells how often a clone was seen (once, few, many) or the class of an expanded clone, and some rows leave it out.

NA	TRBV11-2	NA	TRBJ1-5	CASSEVRGGNQPQHF	TGTGCCAGCAGCGAGGTCAGGGGCGGCAATCAGCCCCAGCATTTT
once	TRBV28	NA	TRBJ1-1	CASIKGMNTEAFF	TGTGCCAGCATAAAGGGGATGAACACTGAAGCTTTCTTT
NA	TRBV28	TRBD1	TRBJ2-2	CASSLTTGAGELFF	TGTGCCAGCAGCTTAACGACAGGGGCCGGGGAGCTGTTTTTT
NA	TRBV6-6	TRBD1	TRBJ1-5	CASSQDRGRQPQHF	TGTGCCAGCAGCCAAGACAGGGGGAGGCAGCCCCAGCATTTT
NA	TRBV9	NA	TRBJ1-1	CASSVVGGNAEAFF	TGTGCCAGCAGCGTAGTTGGGGGGAACGCTGAAGCTTTCTTT
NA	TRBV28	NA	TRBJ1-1	CASSPGLRTEAFF	TGTGCCAGCAGTCCAGGGTTGAGAACTGAAGCTTTCTTT
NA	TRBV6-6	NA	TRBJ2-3	CASSVTGTDTQYF	TGTGCCAGCAGTGTTACAGGGACAGATACGCAGTATTTT
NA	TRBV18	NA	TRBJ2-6	CASSPRVGSGANVLTF	TGTGCCAGCTCACCCAGGGTTGGGTCTGGGGCCAACGTCCTGACTTTC
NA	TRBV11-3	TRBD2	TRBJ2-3	CASSFGGGSTDTQYF	TGTGCCAGCAGCTTCGGGGGGGGGAGCACAGATACGCAGTATTTT
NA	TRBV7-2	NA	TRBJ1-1	CASSLRYTEAFF	TGTGCCAGCAGCTTGCGCTACACTGAAGCTTTCTTT
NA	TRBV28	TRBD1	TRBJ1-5	CASSPRQGWEPQHF	TGTGCCAGCAGTCCACGACAGGGGTGGGAGCCCCAGCATTTT
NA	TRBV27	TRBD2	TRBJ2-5	CASSVGTSGTQETQYF	TGTGCCAGCAGTGTCGGGACTAGCGGGACCCAAGAGACCCAGTACTTC
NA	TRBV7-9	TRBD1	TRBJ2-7	CASSPQGLSSYEQYF	TGTGCCAGCAGCCCACAGGGGTTAAGCTCCTACGAGCAGTACTTC
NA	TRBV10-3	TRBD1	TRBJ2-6	CAIRNSGGSPLSGANVLTF	TGTGCCATCAGGAATTCAGGGGGCTCCCCTCTCTCTGGGGCCAACGTCCTGACTTTC
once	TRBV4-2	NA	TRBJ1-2	CASSQDRQYGYTF	TGTGCCAGCAGCCAGGACAGACAGTATGGCTACACCTTC
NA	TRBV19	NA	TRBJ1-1	CASQLTNTEAFF	TGTGCCTCCCAACTTACGAACACTGAAGCTTTCTTT
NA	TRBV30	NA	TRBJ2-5	CAWEGGQETQYF	TGTGCCTGGGAGGGAGGCCAAGAGACCCAGTACTTC
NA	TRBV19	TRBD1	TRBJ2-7	CASSPRQGSYEQYF	TGTGCCAGTAGTCCTCGACAGGGGAGCTACGAGCAGTACTTC
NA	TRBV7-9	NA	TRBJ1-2	CASSLGGGYGYTF	TGTGCCAGCAGCTTAGGAGGGGGCTATGGCTACACCTTC
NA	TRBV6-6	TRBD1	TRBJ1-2	CASSYSNRGLGYGYTF	TGTGCCAGCAGTTACTCGAACAGGGGGCTTGGCTATGGCTACACCTTC
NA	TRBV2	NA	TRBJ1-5	CASSSRQSNQPQHF	TGTGCCAGCAGTTCTCGACAGAGCAATCAGCCCCAGCATTTT
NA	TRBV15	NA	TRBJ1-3	CATSRLQGGSGNTIYF	TGTGCCACCAGCAGACTACAGGGAGGGTCTGGAAACACCATATATTTT
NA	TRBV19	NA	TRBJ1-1	CASSITSRTDMNTEAFF	TGTGCCAGTAGTATTACTTCCCGGACTGATATGAACACTGAAGCTTTCTTT
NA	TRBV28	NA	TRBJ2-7	CASSLPPGVAYEQYF	TGTGCCAGCAGTTTGCCCCCGGGAGTCGCCTACGAGCAGTACTTC
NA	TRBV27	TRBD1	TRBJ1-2	CASSLSKTGGYGYTF	TGTGCCAGCAGTTTATCGAAGACAGGGGGCTATGGCTACACCTTC
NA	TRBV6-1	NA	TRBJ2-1	CASSSRDYNEQFF	TGTGCCAGCAGTAGCCGGGACTACAATGAGCAGTTCTTC
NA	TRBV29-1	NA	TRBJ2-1	CSVVRQVEQFF	TGCAGCGTTGTTCGACAGGTAGAGCAGTTCTTC
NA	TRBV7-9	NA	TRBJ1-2	CASSLPGIGYGYTF	TGTGCCAGCAGCTTACCAGGGATCGGCTATGGCTACACCTTC
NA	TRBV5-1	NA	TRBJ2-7	CASSLEVTGEQYF	TGCGCCAGCAGCTTGGAAGTCACAGGCGAGCAGTACTTC
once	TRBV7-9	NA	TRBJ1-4	CASSFRSGPSNEKLFF	TGTGCCAGCAGCTTCCGATCCGGTCCGTCTAATGAAAAACTGTTTTTT
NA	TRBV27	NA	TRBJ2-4	CASRVGAAKNIQYF	TGTGCCAGCCGAGTAGGGGCGGCCAAAAACATTCAGTACTTC
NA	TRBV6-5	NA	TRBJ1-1	CASSPPTAHTEAFF	TGTGCCAGCAGTCCCCCGACAGCACACACTGAAGCTTTCTTT
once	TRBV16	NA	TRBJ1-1	CASSQSSGNTEAFF	TGTGCCAGCAGCCAATCTTCGGGGAACACTGAAGCTTTCTTT
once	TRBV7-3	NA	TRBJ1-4	CASSSHAGIVMFF	TGTGCCAGCAGCTCTCACGCAGGAATCGTGATGTTTTTT
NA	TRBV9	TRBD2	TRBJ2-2	CASSPVAGDATGELFF	TGTGCCAGCAGCCCGGTAGCGGGAGATGCCACCGGGGAGCTGTTTTTT
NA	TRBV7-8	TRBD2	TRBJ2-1	CASSLDGRAYNEQFF	TGTGCCAGCAGCTTAGACGGGAGGGCCTACAATGAGCAGTTCTTC
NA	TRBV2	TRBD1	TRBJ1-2	CASSPPGQGYGYTF	TGTGCCAGCAGTCCTCCGGGACAGGGGTATGGCTACACCTTC
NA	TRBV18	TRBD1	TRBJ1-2	CASSPPGQSLFGYTF	TGTGCCAGCTCACCACCGGGACAGAGTCTATTTGGCTACACCTTC
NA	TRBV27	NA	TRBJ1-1	CASTARETNTEAFF	TGTGCCAGCACGGCCAGGGAAACGAACACTGAAGCTTTCTTT
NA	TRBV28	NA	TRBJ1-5	CASSSAPGGSNQPQHF	TGTGCCAGCAGTTCGGCACCAGGTGGGAGCAATCAGCCCCAGCATTTT
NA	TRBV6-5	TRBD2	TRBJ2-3	CASSPWDYSTDTQYF	TGTGCCAGCAGTCCCTGGGACTACAGCACAGATACGCAGTATTTT
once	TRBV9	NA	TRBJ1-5	CASSVEDFQPQHF	TGTGCCAGCAGCGTAGAGGACTTTCAGCCCCAGCATTTT
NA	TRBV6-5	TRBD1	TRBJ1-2	CASSSGTGNRYTF	TGTGCCAGCAGTTCCGGGACAGGGAATCGCTACACCTTC
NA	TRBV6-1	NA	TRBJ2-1	CASSELNPGVGNEQFF	TGTGCCAGCAGTGAACTAAATCCAGGGGTGGGCAATGAGCAGTTCTTC
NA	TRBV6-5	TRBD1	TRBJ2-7	CASSFGTGGYEQYF	TGTGCCAGCAGTTTTGGGACAGGGGGGTACGAGCAGTACTTC
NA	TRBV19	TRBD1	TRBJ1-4	CASSMDRGEKLFF	TGTGCCAGTAGTATGGACAGGGGTGAAAAACTGTTTTTT
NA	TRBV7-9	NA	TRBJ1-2	CAKSPLEGATNYGYTF	TGTGCAAAATCTCCCTTGGAAGGAGCGACTAACTATGGCTACACCTTC
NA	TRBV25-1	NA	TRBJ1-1	CASSGWTEGVLGTEAFF	TGTGCCAGCAGTGGGTGGACAGAGGGAGTTTTAGGCACTGAAGCTTTCTTT
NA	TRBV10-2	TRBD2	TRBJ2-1	CASRLAGGVEQFF	TGCGCCAGTCGACTAGCCGGTGGGGTTGAGCAGTTCTTC
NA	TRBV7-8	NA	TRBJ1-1	CASSHPAGLGPLTEAFF	TGTGCCAGCAGCCACCCAGCGGGCCTCGGCCCCCTCACTGAAGCTTTCTTT
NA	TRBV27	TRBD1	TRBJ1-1	CASSSSRDREGAFF	TGTGCCAGCAGTTCGTCCCGGGACAGGGAAGGAGCTTTCTTT
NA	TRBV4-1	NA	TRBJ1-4	CASSPQSTATNEKLFF	TGCGCCAGCAGTCCCCAATCAACAGCAACTAATGAAAAACTGTTTTTT
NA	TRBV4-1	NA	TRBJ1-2	CASSQYLAGYGYTF	TGCGCCAGCAGCCAATACCTCGCAGGGTATGGCTACACCTTC
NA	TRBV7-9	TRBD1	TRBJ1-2	CASSRGTGKGYTF	TGTGCCAGCAGCCGCGGGACAGGGAAAGGCTACACCTTC
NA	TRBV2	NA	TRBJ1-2	CASSEGGLANYGYTF	TGTGCCAGCAGTGAAGGGGGCCTAGCTAACTATGGCTACACCTTC
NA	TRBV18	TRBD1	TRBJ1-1	CASSSSRGPTEAFF	TGTGCCAGCTCGTCCAGCAGGGGGCCCACTGAAGCTTTCTTT
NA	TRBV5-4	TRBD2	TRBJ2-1	CASSQAGGNEQFF	TGTGCCAGCAGCCAGGCGGGGGGTAATGAGCAGTTCTTC
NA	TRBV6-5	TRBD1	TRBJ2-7	CASRPTGDWEQYF	TGTGCCAGCAGACCGACAGGGGATTGGGAGCAGTACTTC
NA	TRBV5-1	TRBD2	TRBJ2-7	CASRPTSGRITYEQYF	TGCGCCAGCAGACCCACTAGCGGGAGGATCACCTACGAGCAGTACTTC